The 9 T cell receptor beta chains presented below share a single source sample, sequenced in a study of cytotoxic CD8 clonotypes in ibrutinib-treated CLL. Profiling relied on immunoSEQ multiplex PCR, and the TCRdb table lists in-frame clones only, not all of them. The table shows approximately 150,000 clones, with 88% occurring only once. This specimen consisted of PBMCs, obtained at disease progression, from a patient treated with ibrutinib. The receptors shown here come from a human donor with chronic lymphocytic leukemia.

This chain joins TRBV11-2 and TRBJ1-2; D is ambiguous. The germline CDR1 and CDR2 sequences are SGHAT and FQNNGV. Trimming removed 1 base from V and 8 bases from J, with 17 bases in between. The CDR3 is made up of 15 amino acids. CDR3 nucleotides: TGTGCCAGCAGCTTAGGCCTGGACCGACCGCGGGGCTACACCTTC. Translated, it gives CASSLGLDRPRGYTF.

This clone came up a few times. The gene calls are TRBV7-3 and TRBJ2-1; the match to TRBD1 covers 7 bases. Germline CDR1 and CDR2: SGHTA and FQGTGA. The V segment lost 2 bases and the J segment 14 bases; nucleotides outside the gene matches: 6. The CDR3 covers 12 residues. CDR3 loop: CASSLVADRKFF. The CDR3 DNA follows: TGTGCCAGCAGCTTAGTTGCGGACAGGAAGTTCTTC.

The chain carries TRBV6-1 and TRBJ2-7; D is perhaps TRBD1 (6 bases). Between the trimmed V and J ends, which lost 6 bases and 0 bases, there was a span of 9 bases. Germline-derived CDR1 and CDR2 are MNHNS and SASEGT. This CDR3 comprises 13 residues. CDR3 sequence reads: CASRHRDSYEQYF. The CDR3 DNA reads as TGTGCCAGCAGGCACAGGGACTCCTACGAGCAGTACTTC.

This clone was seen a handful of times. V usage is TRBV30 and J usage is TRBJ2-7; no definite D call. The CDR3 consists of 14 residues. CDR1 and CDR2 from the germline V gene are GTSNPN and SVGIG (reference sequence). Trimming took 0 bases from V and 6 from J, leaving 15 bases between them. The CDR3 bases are TGTGCCTGGAGTGTACGCCTCCGTAAGCTCGAGCAGTACTTC. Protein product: CAWSVRLRKLEQYF.

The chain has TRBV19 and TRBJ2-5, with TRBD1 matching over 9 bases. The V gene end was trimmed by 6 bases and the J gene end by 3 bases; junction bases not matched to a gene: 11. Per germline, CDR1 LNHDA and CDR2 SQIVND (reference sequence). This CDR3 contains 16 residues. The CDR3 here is CASRKGQGLGEETQYF. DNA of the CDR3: TGTGCCAGTAGAAAAGGACAGGGGTTGGGGGAAGAGACCCAGTACTTC. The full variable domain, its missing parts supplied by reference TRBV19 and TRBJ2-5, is DGGITQSPKYLFRKEGQNVTLSCEQNLNHDAMYWYRQDPGQGLRLIYYSQIVNDFQKGDIAEGYSVSREKKESFPLTVTSAQKNPTAFYLCASRKGQGLGEETQYFGPGTRLLVL.

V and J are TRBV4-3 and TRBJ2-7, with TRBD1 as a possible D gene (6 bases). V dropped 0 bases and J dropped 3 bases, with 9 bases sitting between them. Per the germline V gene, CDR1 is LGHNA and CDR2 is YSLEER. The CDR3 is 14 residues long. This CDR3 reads CASSQDPDSYEQYF. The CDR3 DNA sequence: TGCGCCAGCAGCCAAGATCCGGACAGCTACGAGCAGTACTTC.

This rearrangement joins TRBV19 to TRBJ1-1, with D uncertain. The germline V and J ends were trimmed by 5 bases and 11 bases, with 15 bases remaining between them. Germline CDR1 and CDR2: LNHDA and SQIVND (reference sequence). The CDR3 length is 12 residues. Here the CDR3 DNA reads TGTGCCAGTAGTGGGTACCTCAGTGACGCTTTCTTT. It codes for CASSGYLSDAFF.

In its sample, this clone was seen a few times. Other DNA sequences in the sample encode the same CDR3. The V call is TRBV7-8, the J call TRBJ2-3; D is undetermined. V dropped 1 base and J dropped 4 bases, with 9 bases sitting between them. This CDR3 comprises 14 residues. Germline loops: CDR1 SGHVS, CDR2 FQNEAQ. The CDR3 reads CASSLGPPADTQYF. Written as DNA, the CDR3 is TGTGCCAGCAGCTTAGGACCTCCAGCAGATACGCAGTATTTT.

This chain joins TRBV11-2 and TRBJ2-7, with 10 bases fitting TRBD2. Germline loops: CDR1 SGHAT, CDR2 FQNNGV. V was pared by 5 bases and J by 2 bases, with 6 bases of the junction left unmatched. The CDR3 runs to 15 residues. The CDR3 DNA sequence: TGTGCCAGCAGCGAAGGACTAGCGGATACCTACGAGCAGTACTTC. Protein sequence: CASSEGLADTYEQYF. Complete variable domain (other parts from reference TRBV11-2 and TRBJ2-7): EAGVAQSPRYKIIEKRQSVAFWCNPISGHATLYWYQQILGQGPKLLIQFQNNGVVDDSQLPKDRFSAERLKGVDSTLKIQPAKLEDSAVYLCASSEGLADTYEQYFGPGTRLTVT.